This TCR beta chain was captured by sequencing in a study of blood T cell repertoires in COVID-19. Study-wide context: Samples representing acute and convalescent COVID-19 were sourced from the United States, Italy and Spain. PBMCs, B-cell-depleted T cells, or T cells provided the cDNA or gDNA that made up the material.

In the original processing: Amplification of reference gene primers was used by the study to estimate nucleated cell counts. The repertoire was sequenced with immunoSEQ multiplex PCR; TCRdb's copy has only in-frame clones and lacks some. The V and J calls and the clone size are those of that table, but D and trimming were determined from the DNA. The repertoire has around 60,000 clones, 86% of them found once; the top ten carry approximately 1.2%. CDR3 size: 13 residues. Germline V gene lookup returns CDR1 SGHRS and CDR2 YFSETQ. V lost 2 bases, J lost 5 bases, and 10 bases lay in between. This receptor was identified in a woman aged 80 or over with acute or convalescent COVID-19. The source material was peripheral blood. The V and J genes are TRBV5-1 and TRBJ2-5; possibly TRBD1 for D (5 bases). This CDR3 is CASSFQYRETQYF. CDR3 DNA sequence: TGCGCCAGCAGCTTCCAGTACAGGGAGACCCAGTACTTC. Complete variable domain (other parts from reference TRBV5-1 and TRBJ2-5): KAGVTQTPRYLIKTRGQQVTLSCSPISGHRSVSWYQQTPGQGLQFLFEYFSETQRNKGNFPGRFSGRQFSNSRSEMNVSTLELGDSALYLCASSFQYRETQYFGPGTRLLVL.